Sequencing of this T cell receptor (beta chain) was carried out in a study of OX40 agonist ivuxolimab in advanced cancers. Concerning the study at large: Ivuxolimab was an agonistic, fully human IgG2 monoclonal antibody directed against OX40 (CD134), a costimulatory receptor. Intravenous ivuxolimab was administered to patients every 2 weeks at six dose levels: 0.01, 0.1, 0.3, 1.5, 3 and 10 mg/kg. Of the roughly 52 dose-escalation patients, hepatocellular carcinoma was present in 19, melanoma in roughly 15, renal cell carcinoma in 9 and head and neck cancer in 9. The dose-escalation cohort was around 84% male with a mean age of about 54 years, ranging from roughly 23 to 90. Patients were allowed to have had prior anti-PD-1, anti-PD-L1 or anti-CTLA-4 therapy, and around 40% of the dose-escalation patients had previously received checkpoint inhibitors. Partial responses occurred in three dose-escalation patients: two with cutaneous melanoma and one with hepatocellular carcinoma. Peripheral TCRbeta sequencing aimed to test whether ivuxolimab altered TCR sequence diversity and caused clonal T-cell expansion. The paper describes the monotherapy dose-escalation part (N of about 57 patients) of the phase I trial of ivuxolimab. Study-wide conclusions, independent of this receptor: Low levels of normalized T-cell clonal expansion were also shown by some nonresponding patients. In partial responders in the 0.1-3.0 mg/kg groups, normalized peripheral clonal expansion was found to be among the lowest, especially among CD8+ T cells. Which antigens the clonally expanded peripheral T cells were specific for was not determined. After ivuxolimab, expanded clones were on average more numerous among CD8+ T cells than among CD4+ T cells. Clonal expansion of both CD4+ and CD8+ blood T cells was observed from baseline to week 6 at doses 0.1 to 3.0 mg/kg.

Remarks on this clone: Its binding antigen is unknown. The sample holds no much larger clone one base away, and base qualities are not on file.

To sequence the TCRbeta CDR3 region, genomic DNA was isolated from the sorted cells. TCRbeta CDR3 regions were sequenced using the immunoSEQ Assay. TCRdb provides this immuneACCESS table in a form limited to in-frame rearrangements. Some clones are lacking; in checked studies, under half of them reflect an unresolved V gene, and why the rest are absent is not known. Present in this sample are about 20,000 clones, 74% of which were seen just once. Together, the top ten hold roughly 32% of the sample. The CDR1 and CDR2 encoded by the germline V gene are SGHAT and FQNNGV. The CDR3 starts with the cysteine, ends with the phenylalanine, and has 16 residues. Only the CDR3 region is kept as DNA, spanning 48 bases read in frame from base 1. V is trimmed back by 5 bases and J by 0 bases, and the junction contains 6 bases that no gene match accounts for. Patients with a history of autoimmune disease or receiving systemic immunosuppression were excluded from the trial. Peripheral blood for TCR sequencing was collected from all dose cohorts at baseline, on cycle 4 day 1, and on cycle 7 day 1. Samples came from an open-label, multicenter, first-in-human phase I dose-escalation trial of ivuxolimab. Adults with locally advanced or metastatic melanoma, renal cell, hepatocellular, or head and neck squamous cell carcinoma were enrolled in the trial. CD4+ and CD8+ T cells were sorted separately from peripheral blood before TCR sequencing.

The source of this sequence is an adult with an advanced solid tumor such as melanoma, head and neck, liver or kidney cancer. The chain couples TRBV11-2 to TRBJ2-3; 9 junctional bases match TRBD2. The sample in question was CD4+ or CD8+ T cells sorted from blood, obtained in a trial of the OX40 agonist ivuxolimab. The sequenced DNA: TGTGCCAGCAGCCCCTTGACTAGCGGTAGCACAGATACGCAGTATTTT. This is translated as CASSPLTSGSTDTQYF.